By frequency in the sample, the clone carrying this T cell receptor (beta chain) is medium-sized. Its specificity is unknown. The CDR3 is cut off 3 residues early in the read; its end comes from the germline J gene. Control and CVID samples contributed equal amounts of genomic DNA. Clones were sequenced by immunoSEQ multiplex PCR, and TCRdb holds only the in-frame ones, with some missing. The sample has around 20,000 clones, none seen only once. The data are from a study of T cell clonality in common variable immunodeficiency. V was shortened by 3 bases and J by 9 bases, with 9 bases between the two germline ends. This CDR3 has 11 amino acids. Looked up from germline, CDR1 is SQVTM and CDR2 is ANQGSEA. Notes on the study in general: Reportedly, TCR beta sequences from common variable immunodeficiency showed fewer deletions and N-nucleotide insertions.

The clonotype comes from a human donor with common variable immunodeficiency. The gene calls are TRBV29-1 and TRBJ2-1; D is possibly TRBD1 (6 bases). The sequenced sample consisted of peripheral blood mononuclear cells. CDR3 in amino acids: CSVETGREQFF. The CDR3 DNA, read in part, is TGCAGCGTTGAGACAGGTCGTGAG.